The source of this T cell receptor (beta chain) is a study of CD8 T cells in ankylosing spondylitis. TCRdb analysed the 5' RACE reads with MiXCR anew, one entry per CDR3 protein. This repertoire shows approximately 240,000 distinct CDR3 sequences, 20% to 30% found once; its top ten account for around 0.58%. There are many counts of this clonotype. Its target is unknown. Findings of the study overall: Reportedly, disease-linked clones are significantly enriched in ankylosing spondylitis patients' matched synovial fluid. Blood of patients with ankylosing spondylitis appeared to be characterized by a TCR beta motif of eight highly homologous variants.

The junction had 11 bases not matched to a gene; V was cut back by 5 bases and J by 5 bases. CDR3 length: 14 amino acids. Germline V gives CDR1 DFQATT, CDR2 SNEGSKA (reference sequence). Sequencing used blood, either unsorted or a sorted T cell fraction (not recorded which). The TCR comes from a male donor with ankylosing spondylitis or in good health (not recorded which). V is TRBV20-1 and J is TRBJ2-5; 7 bases agree with TRBD1. The DNA of the CDR3 is TGCAGTGCTCAAAAAACAGGGGTTGAGGAGACCCAGTACTTC. It yields the protein CSAQKTGVEETQYF.